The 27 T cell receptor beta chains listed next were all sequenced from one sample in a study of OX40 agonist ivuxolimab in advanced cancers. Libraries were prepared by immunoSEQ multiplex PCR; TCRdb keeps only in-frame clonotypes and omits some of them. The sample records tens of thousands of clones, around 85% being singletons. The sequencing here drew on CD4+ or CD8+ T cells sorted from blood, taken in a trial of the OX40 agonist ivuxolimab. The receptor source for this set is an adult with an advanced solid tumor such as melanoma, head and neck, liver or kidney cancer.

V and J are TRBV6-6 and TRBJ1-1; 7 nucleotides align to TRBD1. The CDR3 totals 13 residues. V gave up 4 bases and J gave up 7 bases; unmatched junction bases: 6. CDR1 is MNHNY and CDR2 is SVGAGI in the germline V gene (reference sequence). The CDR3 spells CASSLWQGGEAFF. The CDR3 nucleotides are TGTGCCAGCAGTTTGTGGCAGGGGGGTGAAGCTTTCTTT.

CDR3 in amino acids: CASSQDGPLSGNTIYF. The DNA for the CDR3 is TGCGCCAGCAGCCAAGATGGTCCCCTTTCTGGAAACACCATATATTTT. The chain couples TRBV4-3 to TRBJ1-3; D gene ambiguous. CDR1 is LGHNA, CDR2 YSLEER, per germline. The CDR3 loop spans 16 amino acids. Trimming cost V 0 bases and J 1 base, with 10 bases left between them.

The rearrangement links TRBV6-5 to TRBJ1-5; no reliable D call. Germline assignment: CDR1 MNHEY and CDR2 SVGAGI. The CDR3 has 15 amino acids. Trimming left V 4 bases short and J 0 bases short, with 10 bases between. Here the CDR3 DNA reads TGTGCCAGCAGTTCCGGACGCAATAGCAATCAGCCCCAGCATTTT. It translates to CASSSGRNSNQPQHF.

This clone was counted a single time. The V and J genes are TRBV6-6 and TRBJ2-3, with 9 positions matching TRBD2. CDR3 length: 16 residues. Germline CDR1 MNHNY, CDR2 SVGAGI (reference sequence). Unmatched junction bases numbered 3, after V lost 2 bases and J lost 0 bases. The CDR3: CASSYGTSLSTDTQYF. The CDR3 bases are TGTGCCAGCAGTTACGGGACTAGCCTTAGCACAGATACGCAGTATTTT.

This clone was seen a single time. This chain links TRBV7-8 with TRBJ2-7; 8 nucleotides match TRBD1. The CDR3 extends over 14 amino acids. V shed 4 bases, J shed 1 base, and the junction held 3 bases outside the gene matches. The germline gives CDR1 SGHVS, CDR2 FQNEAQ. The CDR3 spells CASSSRTGSYEQYF. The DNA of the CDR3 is TGTGCCAGCAGCTCCAGGACAGGGTCCTACGAGCAGTACTTC.

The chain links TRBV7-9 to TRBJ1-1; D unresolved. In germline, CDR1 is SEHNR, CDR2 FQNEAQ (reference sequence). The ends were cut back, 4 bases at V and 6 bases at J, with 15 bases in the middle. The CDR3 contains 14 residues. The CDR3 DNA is TGTGCCAGCAGCTCCCTTTCGAATGTCGCTGAAGCTTTCTTT. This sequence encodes CASSSLSNVAEAFF.

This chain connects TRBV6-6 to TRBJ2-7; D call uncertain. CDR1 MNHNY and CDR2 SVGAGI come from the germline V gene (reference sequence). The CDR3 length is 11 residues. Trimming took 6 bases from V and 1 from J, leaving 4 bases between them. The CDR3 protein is CASRQSYEQYF. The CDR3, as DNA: TGTGCCAGCAGACAATCCTACGAGCAGTACTTC.

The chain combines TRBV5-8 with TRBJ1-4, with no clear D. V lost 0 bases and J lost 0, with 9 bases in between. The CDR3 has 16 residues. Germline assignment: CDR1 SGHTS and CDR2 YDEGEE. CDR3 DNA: TGTGCCAGCAGCTTGGGCAGACACTCAACTAATGAAAAACTGTTTTTT. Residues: CASSLGRHSTNEKLFF.

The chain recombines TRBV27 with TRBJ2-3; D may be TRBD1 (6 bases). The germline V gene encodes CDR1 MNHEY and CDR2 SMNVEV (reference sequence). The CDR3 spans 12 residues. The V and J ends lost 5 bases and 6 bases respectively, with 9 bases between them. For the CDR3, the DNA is TGTGCCAGCAGTCCCCAGGGGGATACGCAGTATTTT. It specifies CASSPQGDTQYF.

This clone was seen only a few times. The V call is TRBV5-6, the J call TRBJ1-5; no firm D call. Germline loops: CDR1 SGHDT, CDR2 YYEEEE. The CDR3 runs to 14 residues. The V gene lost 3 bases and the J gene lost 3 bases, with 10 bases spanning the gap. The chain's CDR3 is CASSSGRYNQPQHF. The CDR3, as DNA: TGTGCCAGCAGCTCCGGACGGTACAATCAGCCCCAGCATTTT.

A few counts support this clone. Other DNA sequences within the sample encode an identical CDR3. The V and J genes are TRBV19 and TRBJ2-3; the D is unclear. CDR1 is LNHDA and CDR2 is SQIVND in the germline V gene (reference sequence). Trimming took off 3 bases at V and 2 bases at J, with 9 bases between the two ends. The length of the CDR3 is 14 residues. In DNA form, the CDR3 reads TGTGCCAGTAGTATTAGGCGGAACACAGATACGCAGTATTTT. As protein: CASSIRRNTDTQYF.

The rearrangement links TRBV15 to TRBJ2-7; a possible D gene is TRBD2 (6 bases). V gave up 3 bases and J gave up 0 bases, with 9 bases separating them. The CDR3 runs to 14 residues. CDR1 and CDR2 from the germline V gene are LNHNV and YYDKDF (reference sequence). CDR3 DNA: TGTGCCACCAGCAGGCGGGGCGGCTCCTACGAGCAGTACTTC. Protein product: CATSRRGGSYEQYF.

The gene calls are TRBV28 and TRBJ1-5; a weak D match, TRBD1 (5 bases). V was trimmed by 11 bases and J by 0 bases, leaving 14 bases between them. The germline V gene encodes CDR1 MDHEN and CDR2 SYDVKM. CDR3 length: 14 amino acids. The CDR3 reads CAGGYGGSNQPQHF. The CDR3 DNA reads TGTGCCGGGGGGTATGGTGGTAGCAATCAGCCCCAGCATTTT.

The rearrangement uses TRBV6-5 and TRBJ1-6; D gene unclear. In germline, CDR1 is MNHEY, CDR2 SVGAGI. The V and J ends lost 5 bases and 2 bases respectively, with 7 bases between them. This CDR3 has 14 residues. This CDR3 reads CASSGETYNSPLHF. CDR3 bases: TGTGCCAGCAGTGGAGAAACCTATAATTCACCCCTCCACTTT.

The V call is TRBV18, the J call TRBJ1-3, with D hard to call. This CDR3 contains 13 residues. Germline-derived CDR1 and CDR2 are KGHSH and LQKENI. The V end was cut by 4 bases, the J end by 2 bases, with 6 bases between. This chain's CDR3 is CASSQSTGNTIYF. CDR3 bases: TGTGCCAGCTCACAGTCGACTGGAAACACCATATATTTT.

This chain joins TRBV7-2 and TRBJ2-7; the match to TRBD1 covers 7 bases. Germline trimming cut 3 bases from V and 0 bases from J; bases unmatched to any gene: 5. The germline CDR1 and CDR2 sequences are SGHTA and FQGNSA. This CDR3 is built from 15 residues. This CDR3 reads CASSLDRPSSYEQYF. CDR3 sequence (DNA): TGTGCCAGCAGCTTGGACAGGCCCAGCTCCTACGAGCAGTACTTC.

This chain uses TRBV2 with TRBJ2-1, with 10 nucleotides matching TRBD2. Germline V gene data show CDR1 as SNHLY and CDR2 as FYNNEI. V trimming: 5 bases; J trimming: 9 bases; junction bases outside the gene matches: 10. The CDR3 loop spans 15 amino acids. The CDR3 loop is CASSSTSGVYSEQFF. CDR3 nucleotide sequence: TGTGCCAGCAGTTCAACTAGCGGGGTTTATAGTGAGCAGTTCTTC.

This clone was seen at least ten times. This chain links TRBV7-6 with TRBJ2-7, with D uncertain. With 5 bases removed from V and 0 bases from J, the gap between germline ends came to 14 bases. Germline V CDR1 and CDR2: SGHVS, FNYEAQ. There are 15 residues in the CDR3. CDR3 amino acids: CASSPERLPSYEQYF. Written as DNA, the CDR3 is TGTGCCAGCAGCCCCGAGAGGCTTCCCTCCTACGAGCAGTACTTC. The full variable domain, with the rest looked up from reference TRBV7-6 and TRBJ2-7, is GAGVSQSPRYKVTKRGQDVALRCDPISGHVSLYWYRQALGQGPEFLTYFNYEAQQDKSGLPNDRFSAERPEGSISTLTIQRTEQRDSAMYRCASSPERLPSYEQYFGPGTRLTVT.

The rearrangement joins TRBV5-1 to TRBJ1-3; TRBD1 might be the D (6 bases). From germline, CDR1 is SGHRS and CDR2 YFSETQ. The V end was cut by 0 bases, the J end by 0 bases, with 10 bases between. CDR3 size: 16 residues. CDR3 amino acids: CASSLGWTDSGNTIYF. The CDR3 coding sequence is TGCGCCAGCAGCTTGGGATGGACAGACTCTGGAAACACCATATATTTT.

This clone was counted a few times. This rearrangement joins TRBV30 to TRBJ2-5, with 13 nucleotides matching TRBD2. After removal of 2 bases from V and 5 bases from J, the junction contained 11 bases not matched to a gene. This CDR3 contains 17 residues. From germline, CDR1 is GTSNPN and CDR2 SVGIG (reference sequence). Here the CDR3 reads CAWSSKTGLAGAETQYF. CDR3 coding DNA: TGTGCCTGGAGTTCTAAAACCGGACTAGCGGGAGCGGAGACCCAGTACTTC.

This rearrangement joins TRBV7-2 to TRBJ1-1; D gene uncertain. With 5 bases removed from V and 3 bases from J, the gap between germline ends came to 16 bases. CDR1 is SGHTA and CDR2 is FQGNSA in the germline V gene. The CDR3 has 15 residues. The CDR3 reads CASSPRTKADTEAFF. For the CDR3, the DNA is TGTGCCAGCAGCCCACGGACTAAGGCGGACACTGAAGCTTTCTTT.

The CDR3 bases are TGTGCCAGCTGGGAACCCCAGGGCCACACTGAAGCTTTCTTT. Translating it yields CASWEPQGHTEAFF. The V call is TRBV28, the J call TRBJ1-1; TRBD1 might be the D (5 bases). Trimming took off 8 bases at V and 3 bases at J, with 16 bases between the two ends. The CDR3 is made up of 14 amino acids. In germline, CDR1 is MDHEN, CDR2 SYDVKM. The whole variable domain, filled in from reference TRBV28 and TRBJ1-1, reads DVKVTQSSRYLVKRTGEKVFLECVQDMDHENMFWYRQDPGLGLRLIYFSYDVKMKEKGDIPEGYSVSREKKERFSLILESASTNQTSMYLCASWEPQGHTEAFFGQGTRLTVV.

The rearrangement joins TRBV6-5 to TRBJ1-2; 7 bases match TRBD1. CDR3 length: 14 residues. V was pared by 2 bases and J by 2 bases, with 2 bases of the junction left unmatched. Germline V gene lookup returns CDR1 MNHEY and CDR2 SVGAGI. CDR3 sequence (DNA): TGTGCCAGCAGTTACGGCAGGGGGAACTATGGCTACACCTTC. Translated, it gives CASSYGRGNYGYTF.

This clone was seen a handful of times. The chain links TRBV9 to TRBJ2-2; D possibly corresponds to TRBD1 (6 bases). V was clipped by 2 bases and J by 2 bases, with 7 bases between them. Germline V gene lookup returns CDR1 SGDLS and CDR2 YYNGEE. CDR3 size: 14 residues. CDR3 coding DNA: TGTGCCAGCAGCGTTGGGACAAACACCGGGGAGCTGTTTTTT. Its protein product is CASSVGTNTGELFF. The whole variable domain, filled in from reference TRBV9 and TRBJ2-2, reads DSGVTQTPKHLITATGQRVTLRCSPRSGDLSVYWYQQSLDQGLQFLIQYYNGEERAKGNILERFSAQQFPDLHSELNLSSLELGDSALYFCASSVGTNTGELFFGEGSRLTVL.

The CDR3 reads CASSTPDRGVFSEQFF. CDR3 sequence (DNA): TGCGCCAGCAGCACCCCGGACAGGGGAGTGTTCAGTGAGCAGTTCTTC. The chain employs TRBV5-1 and TRBJ2-1, with TRBD1 matching over 9 bases. The CDR3 contains 16 residues. Per germline, CDR1 SGHRS and CDR2 YFSETQ. V trimming: 4 bases; J trimming: 9 bases; junction bases outside the gene matches: 14.

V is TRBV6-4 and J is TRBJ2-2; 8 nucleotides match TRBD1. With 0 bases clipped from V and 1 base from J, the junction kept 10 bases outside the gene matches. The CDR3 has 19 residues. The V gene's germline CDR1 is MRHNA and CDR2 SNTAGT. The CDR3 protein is CASSDSFIGGTGNTGELFF. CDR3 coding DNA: TGTGCCAGCAGTGACTCCTTTATTGGGGGGACAGGGAACACCGGGGAGCTGTTTTTT.

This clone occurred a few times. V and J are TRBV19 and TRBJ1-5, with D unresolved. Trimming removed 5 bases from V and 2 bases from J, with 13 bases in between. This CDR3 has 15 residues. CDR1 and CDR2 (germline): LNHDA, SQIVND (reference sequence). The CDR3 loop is CASSPDLGRNQPQHF. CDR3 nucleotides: TGTGCCAGTAGTCCCGACCTCGGACGCAATCAGCCCCAGCATTTT.